A selection of T cell receptor beta chains follows, all from one sample in a study of blood T cells in healthy people across ages. TCRdb fed the 5' RACE reads into MiXCR, producing one record per CDR3 protein. This sample has 800,000 to 950,000 distinct CDR3 sequences; 25% to 30% occur once, and the top ten carry 10% to 13%. This sample also belongs to another study, concerning T cells of mothers and their children.

Source material: blood. All receptors come from a woman aged 40 to 50 in good health. Both conserved end residues are part of each CDR3. The order of the fields is clone size, J gene, D gene, V gene, CDR3 protein, CDR3 DNA. D genes are given only for firm matches. The size field is filled for only some rows; it gives once, few, many or a size class.

. TRBJ1-2 . TRBV19 CASNAGRLYGYTF TGTGCCAGTAATGCGGGACGGCTATATGGCTACACCTTC
few TRBJ2-7 TRBD1 TRBV5-1 CASSSQPGTGFYEQYF TGCGCCAGCAGCTCCCAACCCGGGACAGGGTTCTACGAGCAGTACTTC
. TRBJ2-7 . TRBV7-9 CASIPGPEDEQYF TGTGCCAGCATCCCCGGGCCGGAGGACGAGCAGTACTTC
. TRBJ2-1 . TRBV15 CATSRHPTPSRLEQFF TGTGCCACCAGCAGACATCCGACCCCCAGTCGTCTCGAGCAGTTCTTC
few TRBJ2-2 TRBD2 TRBV10-3 CAISESLAVNTGELFF TGTGCCATCAGTGAGTCCCTAGCGGTGAACACCGGGGAGCTGTTTTTT
. TRBJ2-3 . TRBV27 CAGSSLLRTDTQYF TGTGCCGGCAGTTCCCTACTTAGGACAGATACGCAGTATTTT
few TRBJ1-2 . TRBV29-1 CSVEAGQLNYGYTF TGCAGCGTTGAAGCGGGTCAGCTCAACTATGGCTACACCTTC
. TRBJ2-7 TRBD1 TRBV5-1 CASSSDYTYRTGNEQYF TGCGCCAGCAGCTCGGACTACACCTATCGGACAGGGAACGAGCAGTACTTC
few TRBJ2-1 TRBD2 TRBV4-1 CASSQTGLAEDRFF TGCGCCAGCAGCCAGACCGGACTAGCGGAGGACCGGTTCTTC
few TRBJ2-1 . TRBV12-3/TRBV12-4 CASSPRLLGEQFF TGTGCCAGCAGTCCCCGACTGCTGGGTGAGCAGTTCTTC
many TRBJ2-5 TRBD2 TRBV29-1 CSARSGAGETQYF TGCAGCGCACGTAGCGGGGCAGGGGAGACCCAGTACTTC
. TRBJ1-6 TRBD1 TRBV20-1 CSAEDRANSPLHF TGCAGTGCTGAGGACAGGGCCAATTCACCCCTCCACTTT
few TRBJ1-1 . TRBV27 CASSFSPNTEAFF TGTGCCAGCAGTTTTTCCCCGAACACTGAAGCTTTCTTT
. TRBJ1-1 . TRBV29-1 CSVYSQPGTEAFF TGCAGCGTCTATAGCCAGCCGGGGACTGAAGCTTTCTTT
many TRBJ2-5 . TRBV29-1 CSAAEPGGPLRTVGYF TGCAGCGCGGCCGAACCTGGGGGTCCCCTAAGAACGGTCGGGTACTTC
. TRBJ1-2 TRBD1 TRBV28 CASTAGGVGYGYTF TGTGCCAGCACCGCAGGGGGCGTTGGGTATGGCTACACCTTC
few TRBJ2-7 . TRBV3-1 CASSRGDGYEQYF TGTGCCAGCAGCAGGGGGGATGGCTACGAGCAGTACTTC
few TRBJ2-5 . TRBV14 CASSQEVSSWVGETQYF TGTGCCAGCAGCCAAGAAGTATCCAGCTGGGTTGGAGAGACCCAGTACTTC
few TRBJ1-4 TRBD1 TRBV5-5 CASSRTGGIEKLFF TGTGCCAGCAGTCGGACAGGGGGGATTGAAAAACTGTTTTTT
many TRBJ1-1 . TRBV5-1 CASSLDTGNTEAFF TGCGCCAGCAGCTTGGATACGGGGAACACTGAAGCTTTCTTT
few TRBJ1-6 TRBD1 TRBV11-2 CASSFRGGLSPLHF TGTGCCAGCAGCTTCAGGGGGGGATTGTCACCCCTCCACTTT
once TRBJ1-1 . TRBV12-3/TRBV12-4 CASSLWGRDTEAFF TGTGCCAGCAGTTTATGGGGCCGTGACACTGAAGCTTTCTTT
. TRBJ1-2 TRBD1 TRBV27 CASSFPQGTPYGYTF TGTGCCAGCAGTTTCCCACAGGGGACCCCCTATGGCTACACCTTC
. TRBJ2-2 TRBD1 TRBV28 CASRPTGWSTGELFF TGTGCCAGCAGACCGACAGGGTGGAGCACCGGGGAGCTGTTTTTT
. TRBJ1-2 . TRBV15 CATSAVDLNGYIF TGTGCCACCTCGGCGGTGGATCTGAATGGCTACATCTTC
many TRBJ2-7 . TRBV4-1 CASSPGLDNYEQYF TGCGCCAGCAGCCCGGGACTGGATAACTACGAGCAGTACTTC
many TRBJ2-7 TRBD1 TRBV20-1 CSAREVAGGARNEQYF TGCAGTGCTAGGGAAGTGGCAGGGGGCGCGAGGAACGAGCAGTACTTC
. TRBJ2-7 . TRBV29-1 CSVESGQLVYNEQYF TGCAGCGTTGAAAGTGGGCAGCTAGTCTACAATGAGCAGTACTTC
many TRBJ2-5 . TRBV20-1 CSARVWKTGQETQYF TGCAGTGCTAGAGTATGGAAAACCGGCCAAGAGACCCAGTACTTC
few TRBJ1-4 TRBD1 TRBV6-5 CASRETGVYEKLFF TGTGCCAGCAGGGAAACAGGGGTATACGAAAAACTGTTTTTT
. TRBJ1-2 . TRBV20-1 CSASQTGRASGCTF TGCAGTGCTAGCCAGACAGGAAGAGCGTCGGGCTGCACCTTC
. TRBJ1-2 . TRBV12-3/TRBV12-4 CASSLMAGDYGYTF TGTGCCAGCAGTTTGATGGCAGGGGACTATGGCTACACCTTC
few TRBJ2-7 . TRBV6-2/TRBV6-3 CASSYWGTYEQYF TGTGCCAGCAGTTACTGGGGTACCTACGAGCAGTACTTC
. TRBJ1-2 . TRBV20-1 CSARSDNYGYTF TGCAGTGCTAGATCCGATAACTATGGCTACACCTTC
many TRBJ2-1 . TRBV5-5 CASSTGGISYNEQFF TGTGCCAGCAGCACGGGGGGCATCTCCTACAATGAGCAGTTCTTC
. TRBJ1-5 TRBD1 TRBV28 CASSFGQGAWGNQPQHF TGTGCCAGCAGTTTTGGGCAGGGGGCTTGGGGCAATCAGCCCCAGCATTTT
. TRBJ2-5 . TRBV20-1 CSASPLKAGTQETQYF TGCAGTGCTAGTCCTTTAAAGGCAGGGACCCAAGAGACCCAGTACTTC
few TRBJ2-7 TRBD1 TRBV5-1 CASSLSTGVSYEQYF TGCGCCAGCAGCTTGTCGACAGGGGTCTCCTACGAGCAGTACTTC
. TRBJ2-7 TRBD1 TRBV20-1 CSARHRDRGPLEQYF TGCAGTGCCCGACACCGGGACAGGGGTCCCCTCGAGCAGTACTTC
. TRBJ2-1 . TRBV7-9 CASSLRFIGDNEQFF TGTGCCAGCAGCTTACGTTTCATCGGTGACAATGAGCAGTTCTTC
few TRBJ1-1 . TRBV12-3/TRBV12-4 CASSAPRMNTEAFF TGTGCCAGCAGTGCTCCTCGTATGAACACTGAAGCTTTCTTT
. TRBJ1-2 TRBD1 TRBV5-6 CASSRTGTAGYGYTF TGTGCCAGCAGCAGAACCGGGACAGCAGGCTATGGCTACACCTTC
. TRBJ2-3 . TRBV28 CATLGGSGVGTDTQYF TGTGCCACCTTAGGGGGTTCAGGGGTTGGTACAGATACGCAGTATTTT